These 8 T cell receptor beta chains share one sample of origin, sequenced in a study of blood T cell repertoires in COVID-19. Using immunoSEQ multiplex PCR, the repertoire was profiled, and TCRdb retains in-frame clones only, with some absent. Of approximately 300,000 clones in the sample, over 75% were seen once. The sample was PBMCs or T cells enriched from blood (not recorded which). The receptors stem from a woman aged 18-29 years who had recovered from COVID-19.

The chain couples TRBV4-1 to TRBJ1-2; TRBD1 matches 8 bases. Germline CDR1 MGHRA, CDR2 YSYEKL. The J segment lost 7 bases and the V segment lost 2 bases, leaving 9 bases of the junction unmatched. The CDR3 is 15 residues long. In DNA form, the CDR3 reads TGCGCCAGCAGCCAACTTATTGACAGGGGTCGTGGCTACACCTTC. Translating it yields CASSQLIDRGRGYTF.

This clone was seen a few times. V is TRBV6-5 and J is TRBJ1-5, with D possibly being TRBD1 (6 bases). The CDR3 has 15 amino acids. The germline V gene has CDR1 MNHEY and CDR2 SVGAGI. The V and J ends lost 9 bases and 5 bases respectively, with 20 bases between them. CDR3 protein: CASTYIQGVDQPQHF. The CDR3 DNA is TGTGCCAGTACCTACATACAGGGAGTGGATCAGCCCCAGCATTTT.

V is TRBV7-3 and J is TRBJ2-3, with TRBD2 identical over 8 bases. This CDR3 has 17 amino acids. V dropped 0 bases and J dropped 4; count of bases not matched to a gene: 9. CDR1 SGHTA and CDR2 FQGTGA come from the germline V gene. CDR3 region: CASSLTGGAGGSDTQYF. DNA for the CDR3: TGTGCCAGCAGCTTAACAGGTGGTGCGGGGGGTTCAGATACGCAGTATTTT.

V gene TRBV12-5 combines with J gene TRBJ1-5, with D possibly TRBD1 on 5 matching bases. Germline V gives CDR1 LGHNT, CDR2 FRNRAP. CDR3 size: 15 residues. With 4 bases removed from V and 0 bases from J, the gap between germline ends came to 10 bases. The CDR3 is CASGWGDFSNQPQHF. For the CDR3, the DNA is TGTGCTAGTGGTTGGGGGGACTTTAGCAATCAGCCCCAGCATTTT.

This clone has only one observation. The chain uses TRBV5-4 and TRBJ2-5; 8 nucleotides agree with TRBD1. V gave up 2 bases and J gave up 4 bases; unmatched junction bases: 7. The germline V gene encodes CDR1 SGHNT and CDR2 YYREEE (reference sequence). CDR3 length: 15 amino acids. The CDR3: CASSLRTGNGETQYF. In nucleotides, the CDR3 is TGTGCCAGCAGCTTAAGGACAGGGAATGGAGAGACCCAGTACTTC.

This chain joins TRBV6-5 and TRBJ1-2, with 9 nucleotides matching TRBD1. V shed 3 bases and J 6 bases; nucleotides not matched to a gene: 8. In germline, CDR1 is MNHEY, CDR2 SVGAGI. This CDR3 is built from 15 residues. The CDR3 loop reads CASSYLAGQGNGYTF. The DNA of the CDR3 is TGTGCCAGCAGTTATTTGGCTGGACAGGGGAATGGCTACACCTTC.

This chain uses TRBV4-1 with TRBJ1-2; a possible D gene is TRBD1 (5 bases). V lost 3 bases, J lost 4 bases, and 18 bases lay in between. Germline CDR1 reads MGHRA; CDR2 reads YSYEKL. This CDR3 has 16 residues. The CDR3 bases are TGCGCCAGCAGCCACCCCTATCAGGGCCTCACCTATGGCTACACCTTC. This encodes CASSHPYQGLTYGYTF.

This clone occurred once. The rearrangement links TRBV29-1 to TRBJ2-1, with 7 bases identical to TRBD2. V lost 1 base, J lost 2 bases, and 2 bases stayed unmatched. CDR1 and CDR2 from the germline V gene are SQVTM and ANQGSEA. The CDR3 covers 14 residues. The CDR3 nucleotides are TGCAGCGTTGAAGGGGGGGGACCCTACAATGAGCAGTTCTTC. This gives the protein CSVEGGGPYNEQFF.